Presented here are 2 T cell receptor beta chains from one specimen sequenced in a study of T-cell reconstitution after alpha-beta-depleted transplantation in children. Unique molecular identifiers were incorporated when the TCRbeta library was constructed. TCRdb passed the PCR reads through MiXCR, listing each CDR3 protein once. The data contain approximately 150,000 distinct CDR3 sequences, around 8.5% of them singletons. Sequenced material: PBMCs, mostly from graft donor cells, taken 180 days after TCRalphabeta/CD19-depleted stem cell transplant. The receptors shown here come from a female patient younger than 10 who had a stem cell transplant for congenital amegakaryocytic thrombocytopenia, so the T cells may come from the graft donor.

The rearrangement joins TRBV11-2 to TRBJ2-1; a weak D match, TRBD2 (6 bases). The V gene lost 1 base and the J gene lost 5 bases, with 12 bases spanning the gap. Germline-derived CDR1 and CDR2 are SGHAT and FQNNGV. The CDR3 is 15 residues long. This CDR3 reads CASSLGFWTNNEQFF. The CDR3 nucleotides read TGTGCCAGCAGCTTAGGGTTCTGGACTAACAATGAGCAGTTCTTC. Using reference TRBV11-2 and TRBJ2-1 for the parts outside the CDR3, the full variable domain is EAGVAQSPRYKIIEKRQSVAFWCNPISGHATLYWYQQILGQGPKLLIQFQNNGVVDDSQLPKDRFSAERLKGVDSTLKIQPAKLEDSAVYLCASSLGFWTNNEQFFGPGTRLTVL.

The V call is TRBV20-1, the J call TRBJ2-7, with a tentative D call TRBD2 (5 bases). V was trimmed by 5 bases and J by 0 bases, leaving 14 bases between them. The CDR3 totals 14 residues. CDR1 DFQATT and CDR2 SNEGSKA come from the germline V gene (reference sequence). In nucleotides, the CDR3 is TGCAGTGCTGTCGGGGTTGAATCCTCCTACGAGCAGTACTTC. This encodes CSAVGVESSYEQYF.